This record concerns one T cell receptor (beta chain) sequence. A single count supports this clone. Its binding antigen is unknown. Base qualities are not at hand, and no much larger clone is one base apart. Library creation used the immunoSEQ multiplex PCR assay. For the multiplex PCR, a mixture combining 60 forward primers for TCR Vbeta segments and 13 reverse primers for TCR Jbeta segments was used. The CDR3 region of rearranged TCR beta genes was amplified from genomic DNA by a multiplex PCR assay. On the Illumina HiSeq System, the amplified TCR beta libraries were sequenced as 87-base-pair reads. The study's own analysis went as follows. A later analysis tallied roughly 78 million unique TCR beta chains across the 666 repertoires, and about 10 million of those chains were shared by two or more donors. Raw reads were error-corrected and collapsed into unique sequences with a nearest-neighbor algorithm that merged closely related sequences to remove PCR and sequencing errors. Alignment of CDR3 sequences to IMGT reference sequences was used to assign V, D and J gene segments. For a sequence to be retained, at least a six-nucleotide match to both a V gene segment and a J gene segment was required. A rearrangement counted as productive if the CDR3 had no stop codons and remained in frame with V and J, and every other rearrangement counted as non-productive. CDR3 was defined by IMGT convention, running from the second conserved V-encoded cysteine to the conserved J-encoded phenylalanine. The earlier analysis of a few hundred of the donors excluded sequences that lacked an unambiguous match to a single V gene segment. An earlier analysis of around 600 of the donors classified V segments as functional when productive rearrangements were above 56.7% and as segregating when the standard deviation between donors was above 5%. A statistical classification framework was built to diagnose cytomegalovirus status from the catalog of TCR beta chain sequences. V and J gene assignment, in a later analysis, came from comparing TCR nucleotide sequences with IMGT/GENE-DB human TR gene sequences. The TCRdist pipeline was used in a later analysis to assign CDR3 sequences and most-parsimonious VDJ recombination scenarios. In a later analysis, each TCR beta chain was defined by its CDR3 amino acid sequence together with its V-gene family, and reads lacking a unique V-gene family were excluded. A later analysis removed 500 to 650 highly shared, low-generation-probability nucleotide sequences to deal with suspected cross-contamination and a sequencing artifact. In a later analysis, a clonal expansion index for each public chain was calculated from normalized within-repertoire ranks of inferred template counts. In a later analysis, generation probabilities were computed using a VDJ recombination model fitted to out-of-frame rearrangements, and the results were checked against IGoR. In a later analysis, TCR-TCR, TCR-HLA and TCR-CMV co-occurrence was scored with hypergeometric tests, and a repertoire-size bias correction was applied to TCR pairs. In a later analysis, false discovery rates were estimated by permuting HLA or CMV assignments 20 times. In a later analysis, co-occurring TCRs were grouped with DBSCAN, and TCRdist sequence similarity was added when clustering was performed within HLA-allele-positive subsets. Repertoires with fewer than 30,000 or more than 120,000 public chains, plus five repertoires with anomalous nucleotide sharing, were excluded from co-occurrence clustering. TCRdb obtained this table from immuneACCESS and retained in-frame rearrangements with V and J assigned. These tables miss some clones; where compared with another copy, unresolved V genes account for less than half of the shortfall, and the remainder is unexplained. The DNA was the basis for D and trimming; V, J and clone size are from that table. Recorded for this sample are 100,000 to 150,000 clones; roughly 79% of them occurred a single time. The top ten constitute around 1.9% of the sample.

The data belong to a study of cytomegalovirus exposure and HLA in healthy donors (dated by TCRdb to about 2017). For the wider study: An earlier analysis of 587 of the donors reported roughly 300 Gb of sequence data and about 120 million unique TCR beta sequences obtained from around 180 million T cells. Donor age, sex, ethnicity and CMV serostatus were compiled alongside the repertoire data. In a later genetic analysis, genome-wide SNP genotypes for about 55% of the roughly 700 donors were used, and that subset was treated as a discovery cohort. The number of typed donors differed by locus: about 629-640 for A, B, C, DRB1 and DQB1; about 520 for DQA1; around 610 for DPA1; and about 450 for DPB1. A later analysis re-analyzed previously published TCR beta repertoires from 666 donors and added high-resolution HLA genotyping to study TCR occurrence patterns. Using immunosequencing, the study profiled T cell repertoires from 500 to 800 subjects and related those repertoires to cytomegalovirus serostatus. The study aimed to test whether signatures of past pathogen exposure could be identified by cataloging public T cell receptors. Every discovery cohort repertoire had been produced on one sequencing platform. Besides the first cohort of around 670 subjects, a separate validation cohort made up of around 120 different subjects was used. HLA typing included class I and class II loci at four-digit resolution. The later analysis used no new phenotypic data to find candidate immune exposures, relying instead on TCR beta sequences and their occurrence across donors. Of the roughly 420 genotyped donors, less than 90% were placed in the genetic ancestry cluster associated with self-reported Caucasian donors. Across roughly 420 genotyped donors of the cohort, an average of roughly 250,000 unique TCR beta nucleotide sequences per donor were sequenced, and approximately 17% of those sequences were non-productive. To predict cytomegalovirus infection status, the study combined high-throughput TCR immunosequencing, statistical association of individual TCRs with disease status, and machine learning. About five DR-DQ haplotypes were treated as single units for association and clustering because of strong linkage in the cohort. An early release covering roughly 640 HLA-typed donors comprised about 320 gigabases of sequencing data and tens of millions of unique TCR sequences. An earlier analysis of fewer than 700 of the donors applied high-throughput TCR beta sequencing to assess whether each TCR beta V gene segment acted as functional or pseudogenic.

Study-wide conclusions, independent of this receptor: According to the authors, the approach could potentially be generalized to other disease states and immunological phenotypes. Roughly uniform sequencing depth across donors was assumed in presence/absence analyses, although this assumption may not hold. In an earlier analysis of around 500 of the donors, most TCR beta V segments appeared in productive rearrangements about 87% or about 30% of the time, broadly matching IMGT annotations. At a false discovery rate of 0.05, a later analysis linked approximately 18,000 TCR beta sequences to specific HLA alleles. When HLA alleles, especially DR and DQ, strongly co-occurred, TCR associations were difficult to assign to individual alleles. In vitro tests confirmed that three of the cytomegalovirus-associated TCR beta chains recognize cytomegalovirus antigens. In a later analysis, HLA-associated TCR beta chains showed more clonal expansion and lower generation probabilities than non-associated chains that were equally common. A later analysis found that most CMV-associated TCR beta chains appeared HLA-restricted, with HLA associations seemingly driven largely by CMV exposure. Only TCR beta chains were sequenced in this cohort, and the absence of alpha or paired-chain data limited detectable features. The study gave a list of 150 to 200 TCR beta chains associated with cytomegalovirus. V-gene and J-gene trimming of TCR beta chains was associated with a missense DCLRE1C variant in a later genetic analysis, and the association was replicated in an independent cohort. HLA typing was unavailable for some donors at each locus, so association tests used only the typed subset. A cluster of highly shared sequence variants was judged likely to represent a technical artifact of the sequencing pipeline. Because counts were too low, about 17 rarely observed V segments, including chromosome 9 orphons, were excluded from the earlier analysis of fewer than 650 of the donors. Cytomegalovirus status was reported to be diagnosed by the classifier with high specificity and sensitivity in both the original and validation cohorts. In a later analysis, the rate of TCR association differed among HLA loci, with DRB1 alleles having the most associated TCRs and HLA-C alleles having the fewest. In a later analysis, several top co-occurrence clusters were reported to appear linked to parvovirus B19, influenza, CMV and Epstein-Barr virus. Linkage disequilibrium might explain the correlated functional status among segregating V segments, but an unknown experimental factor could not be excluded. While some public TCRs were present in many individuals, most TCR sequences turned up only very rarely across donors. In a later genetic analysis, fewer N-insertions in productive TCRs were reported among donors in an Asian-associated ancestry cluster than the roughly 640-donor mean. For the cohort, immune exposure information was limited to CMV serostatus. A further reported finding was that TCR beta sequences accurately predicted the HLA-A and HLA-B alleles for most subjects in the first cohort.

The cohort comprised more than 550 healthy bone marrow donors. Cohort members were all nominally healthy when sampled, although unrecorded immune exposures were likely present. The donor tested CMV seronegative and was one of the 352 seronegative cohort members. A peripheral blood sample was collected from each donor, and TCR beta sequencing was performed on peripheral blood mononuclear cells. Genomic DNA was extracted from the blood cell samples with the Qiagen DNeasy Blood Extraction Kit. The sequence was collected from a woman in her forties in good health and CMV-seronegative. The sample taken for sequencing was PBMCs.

The nucleotide sequence is given as TGTGCCAGCAGCTTAGTACAGGGGGCGTATGGTCAGCCCCAGCATTTT. Its product reads: CASSLVQGAYGQPQHF. The chain employs TRBV7-2 and TRBJ1-5; the junction holds 9 bases that match TRBD1. Clipping removes 1 base from V and 6 bases from J, with 7 as the unmatched junction base count. The CDR3 runs 16 amino acids, cysteine and phenylalanine included. Kept here is only the CDR3 DNA, which spans 48 bases and is read in frame from base 1. Based on the germline V gene, the CDR1 and CDR2 sequences are SGHTA and FQGNSA.